Below, 17 T cell receptor beta chains from the same sample are listed, as sequenced in a study of blood T cell repertoires in COVID-19. Produced via immunoSEQ multiplex PCR; TCRdb's table is partial and in-frame only. This table has 65,000 to 95,000 clones, about 80% appearing once. Sequencing was done on a sample of peripheral blood. These TCRs come from a woman aged 40 to 55 with active or convalescent COVID-19.

CDR3 DNA sequence: TGTGCCAGCAGCTTAGCCAACAGGGGACCGAATGAAAAACTGTTTTTT. The encoded protein is CASSLANRGPNEKLFF. This rearrangement joins TRBV7-9 to TRBJ1-4, with 7 bases lining up with TRBD1. V shed 0 bases, J shed 5 bases, and the junction held 6 bases outside the gene matches. The CDR3 sequence is 16 residues long. The germline V gene encodes CDR1 SEHNR and CDR2 FQNEAQ (reference sequence).

The chain links TRBV25-1 to TRBJ2-5; 9 bases fit TRBD2. The CDR3 sequence is 16 residues long. Unmatched junction bases numbered 10, after V lost 4 bases and J lost 4 bases. Germline loops: CDR1 MGHDK, CDR2 SYGVNS. The CDR3 region is CASSGLGRGGRETQYF. The CDR3 coding sequence is TGTGCCAGCAGTGGTTTGGGGCGGGGGGGGCGAGAGACCCAGTACTTC.

The V gene is TRBV10-3, the J gene TRBJ2-1; 13 bases fit TRBD2. The J segment lost 6 bases and the V segment lost 6 bases, leaving 5 bases of the junction unmatched. CDR3 length: 15 residues. CDR1 ENHRY and CDR2 SYGVKD come from the germline V gene. The CDR3 region is CAIRGTSGEANEQFF. DNA of the CDR3: TGTGCCATCAGGGGGACTAGCGGGGAGGCCAATGAGCAGTTCTTC.

The V and J genes are TRBV28 and TRBJ2-4; D not certain. Germline values: CDR1 MDHEN, CDR2 SYDVKM. Trimming pared 5 bases from V and 8 bases from J, leaving 13 bases between. This CDR3 contains 13 residues. CDR3 DNA sequence: TGTGCCAGCAGTCGTGCGGTGCTGGACATTCAGTACTTC. Translating gives CASSRAVLDIQYF.

The chain couples TRBV4-3 to TRBJ1-1; the D gene is possibly TRBD1 (5 bases). V dropped 0 bases and J dropped 5 bases, with 13 bases sitting between them. The CDR3 contains 15 residues. Germline assignment: CDR1 LGHNA and CDR2 YSLEER. In nucleotides, the CDR3 is TGCGCCAGCAGCCAAGATAACAGGATCTCGACTGAAGCTTTCTTT. Its translation is CASSQDNRISTEAFF.

The chain links TRBV6-1 to TRBJ1-5; tentatively, D is TRBD1 (5 bases). Per the germline V gene, CDR1 is MNHNS and CDR2 is SASEGT. This CDR3 is 13 amino acids long. Trimming cost V 3 bases and J 9 bases, with 12 bases left between them. CDR3 amino acids: CASSDRTGRPQHF. The CDR3 region has the DNA TGTGCCAGCAGTGATAGAACAGGCCGGCCCCAGCATTTT.

For the CDR3, the DNA is TGTGCCAGCAGCCCTACCGGGACAGGGGTCCCCAATGAGCAGTTCTTC. This gives the protein CASSPTGTGVPNEQFF. The rearrangement links TRBV7-3 to TRBJ2-1; 10 bases fit TRBD1. The length of the CDR3 is 16 residues. From germline, CDR1 is SGHTA and CDR2 FQGTGA. V shed 5 bases, J shed 6 bases, and the junction held 10 bases outside the gene matches.

The V gene is TRBV19, the J gene TRBJ2-2; D unresolved. V was pared by 4 bases and J by 3 bases, with 6 bases between. Germline CDR1 and CDR2: LNHDA and SQIVND (reference sequence). The CDR3 consists of 13 residues. CDR3 region: CASSTSYTGELFF. Written as DNA, the CDR3 is TGTGCCAGTAGTACGTCGTACACCGGGGAGCTGTTTTTT. Complete variable domain (other parts from reference TRBV19 and TRBJ2-2): DGGITQSPKYLFRKEGQNVTLSCEQNLNHDAMYWYRQDPGQGLRLIYYSQIVNDFQKGDIAEGYSVSREKKESFPLTVTSAQKNPTAFYLCASSTSYTGELFFGEGSRLTVL.

The rearrangement links TRBV11-3 to TRBJ2-1; a possible D gene is TRBD1 (5 bases). Germline-derived CDR1 and CDR2 are SGHNT and YENEEA. This CDR3 has 14 amino acids. Trimming shortened V by 1 base and J by 4 bases, and 8 bases separated the two germline ends. CDR3 in DNA: TGTGCCAGCAGCTTAGTAGGACAATACAATGAGCAGTTCTTC. Translation: CASSLVGQYNEQFF.

This clone was seen once. V and J are TRBV11-2 and TRBJ2-3, with 7 bases identical to TRBD2. The CDR3 sequence is 15 residues long. Losses at the gene ends were 1 base for V and 2 bases for J; bases not matched to a gene: 3. Germline V gives CDR1 SGHAT, CDR2 FQNNGV. CDR3 sequence reads: CASSLAGGYTDTQYF. The DNA for the CDR3 is TGTGCCAGCAGCTTAGCGGGGGGATACACAGATACGCAGTATTTT.

J is TRBJ2-2 and V is TRBV6-2 or TRBV6-3; unclear D gene. The CDR3 covers 15 residues. V was clipped by 5 bases and J by 1 base, with 11 bases between them. Germline V lookup: CDR1 MNHEY, CDR2 SVGEGT. For the CDR3, the DNA is TGTGCCAGCAGTGTTTCCCCCCTGAACACCGGGGAGCTGTTTTTT. As protein: CASSVSPLNTGELFF.

This chain links TRBV18 with TRBJ2-5; TRBD1 agrees at 8 bases. The CDR3 spans 17 residues. With V trimmed by 2 bases and J by 5 bases, 13 bases remained unmatched. Per germline, CDR1 KGHSH and CDR2 LQKENI. The chain's CDR3 is CASSPKTGDRRRETQYF. The CDR3 DNA reads TGTGCCAGCTCACCAAAAACCGGGGACAGGCGAAGGGAGACCCAGTACTTC.

The table lists this clone with a few counts. V usage is TRBV18 and J usage is TRBJ2-1; 8 nucleotides agree with TRBD2. CDR3 length equals 15 residues. Germline CDR1 KGHSH, CDR2 LQKENI. After removal of 3 bases from V and 5 bases from J, the junction contained 6 bases not matched to a gene. The CDR3 DNA sequence: TGTGCCAGCTCACCTAGTAGCGGGGCCAACAATGAGCAGTTCTTC. It specifies CASSPSSGANNEQFF.

This chain connects TRBV6-2 or TRBV6-3 to TRBJ1-1, with D uncertain. Germline loops: CDR1 MNHEY, CDR2 SVGEGT. The V end was cut by 0 bases, the J end by 2 bases, with 25 bases between. The CDR3 spans 20 residues. The CDR3 here is CASSYSSRPRGQPTNTEAFF. The CDR3 DNA is TGTGCCAGCAGTTACTCGAGCCGTCCGCGTGGGCAGCCAACCAACACTGAAGCTTTCTTT.

The CDR3 bases are TGTGCCAGCAGTGCGGGGGTCGGAAACACCATATATTTT. It translates to CASSAGVGNTIYF. This chain connects TRBV11-2 to TRBJ1-3; D may be TRBD1 (5 bases). This CDR3 is 13 amino acids long. The germline V and J ends were trimmed by 6 bases and 4 bases, with 10 bases remaining between them. Germline CDR1 SGHAT, CDR2 FQNNGV.

As DNA, the CDR3 is TGTGCCAGCAGCTTGCATTTTTCCCAAGAGACCCAGTACTTC. It translates to CASSLHFSQETQYF. The chain combines TRBV5-8 with TRBJ2-5; D ambiguous. CDR3 size: 14 residues. V gave up 1 base and J gave up 1 base, with 8 bases separating them. Germline V lookup: CDR1 SGHTS, CDR2 YDEGEE.

This chain uses TRBV29-1 with TRBJ2-1; D not certain. V shed 4 bases and J shed 7 bases, with 8 bases lying between them. Per the germline V gene, CDR1 is SQVTM and CDR2 is ANQGSEA. The CDR3 runs to 11 residues. CDR3 DNA sequence: TGCAGCGTTGCGGTTTCGAATGAGCAGTTCTTC. It is translated as CSVAVSNEQFF.